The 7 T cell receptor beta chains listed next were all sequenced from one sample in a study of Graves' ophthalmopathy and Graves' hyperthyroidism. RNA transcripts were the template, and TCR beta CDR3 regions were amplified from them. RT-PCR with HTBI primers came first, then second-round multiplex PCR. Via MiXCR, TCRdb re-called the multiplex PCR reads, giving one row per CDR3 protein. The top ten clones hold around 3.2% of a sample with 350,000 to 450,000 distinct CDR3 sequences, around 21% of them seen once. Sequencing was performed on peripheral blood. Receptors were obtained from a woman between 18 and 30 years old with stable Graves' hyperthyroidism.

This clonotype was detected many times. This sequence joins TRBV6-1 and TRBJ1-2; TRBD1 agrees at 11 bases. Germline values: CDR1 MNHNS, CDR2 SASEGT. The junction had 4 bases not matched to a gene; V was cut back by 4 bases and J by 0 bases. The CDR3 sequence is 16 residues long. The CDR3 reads CASSAGTGGPNYGYTF. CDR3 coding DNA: TGTGCCAGCAGTGCCGGGACAGGGGGGCCTAACTATGGCTACACCTTC.

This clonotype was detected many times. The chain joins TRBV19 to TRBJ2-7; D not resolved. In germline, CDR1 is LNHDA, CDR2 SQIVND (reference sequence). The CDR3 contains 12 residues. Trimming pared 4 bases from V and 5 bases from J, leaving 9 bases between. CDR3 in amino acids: CASSTGSNEQYF. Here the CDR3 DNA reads TGTGCCAGTAGTACAGGATCCAACGAGCAGTACTTC. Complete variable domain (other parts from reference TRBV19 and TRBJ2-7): DGGITQSPKYLFRKEGQNVTLSCEQNLNHDAMYWYRQDPGQGLRLIYYSQIVNDFQKGDIAEGYSVSREKKESFPLTVTSAQKNPTAFYLCASSTGSNEQYFGPGTRLTVT.

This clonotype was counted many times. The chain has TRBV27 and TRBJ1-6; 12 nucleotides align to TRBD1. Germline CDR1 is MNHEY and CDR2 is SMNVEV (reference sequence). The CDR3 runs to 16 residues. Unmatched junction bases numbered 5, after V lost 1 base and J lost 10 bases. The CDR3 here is CASSLWGQGAGSPLHF. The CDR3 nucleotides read TGTGCCAGCAGTTTATGGGGACAGGGGGCCGGATCACCCCTCCACTTT.

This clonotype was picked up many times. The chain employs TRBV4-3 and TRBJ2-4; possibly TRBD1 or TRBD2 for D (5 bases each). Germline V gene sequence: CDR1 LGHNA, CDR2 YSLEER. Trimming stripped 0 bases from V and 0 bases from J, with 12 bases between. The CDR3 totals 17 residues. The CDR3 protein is CASSQEGPGIAKNIQYF. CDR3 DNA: TGCGCCAGCAGCCAAGAGGGACCGGGAATAGCCAAAAACATTCAGTACTTC.

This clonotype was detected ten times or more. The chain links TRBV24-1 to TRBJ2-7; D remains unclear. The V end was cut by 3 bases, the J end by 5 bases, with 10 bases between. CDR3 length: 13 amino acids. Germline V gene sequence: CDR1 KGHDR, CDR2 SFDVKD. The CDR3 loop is CATSDASRDEQYF. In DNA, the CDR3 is TGTGCCACCAGTGATGCCTCAAGAGACGAGCAGTACTTC.

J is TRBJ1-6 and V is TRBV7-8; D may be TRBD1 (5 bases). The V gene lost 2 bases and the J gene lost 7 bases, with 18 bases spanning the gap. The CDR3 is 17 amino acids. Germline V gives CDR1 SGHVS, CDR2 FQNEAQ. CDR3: CASSLSERGAANSPLHF. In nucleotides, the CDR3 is TGTGCCAGCAGCTTAAGCGAACGAGGGGCCGCGAATTCACCCCTCCACTTT.

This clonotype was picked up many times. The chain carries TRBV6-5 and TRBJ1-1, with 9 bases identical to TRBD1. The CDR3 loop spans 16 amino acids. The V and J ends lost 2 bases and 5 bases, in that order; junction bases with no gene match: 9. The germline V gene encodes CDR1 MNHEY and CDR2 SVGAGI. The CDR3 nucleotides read TGTGCCAGCAGTTACGGGACAGGGACTTTTGGGACTGAAGCTTTCTTT. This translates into CASSYGTGTFGTEAFF.